This T cell receptor (beta chain) emerged from a study of blood T cell repertoires in COVID-19. Study information: Collection of acute and convalescent COVID-19 samples took place in the United States, Italy and Spain. In each case, the material was cDNA or gDNA derived from T cells, B-cell-depleted T cells, or PBMCs.

The germline gives CDR1 SEHNR, CDR2 FQNEAQ (reference sequence). The CDR3 runs 14 residues. V was clipped by 4 bases and J by 4 bases; unmatched bases: 6. In the original analysis: Reference gene primer amplification yielded estimated nucleated cell counts. Here immunoSEQ multiplex PCR was the method, and the copy in TCRdb shows in-frame clones only, minus some. D and trimming come from the DNA, and the V and J calls and clone size come from that table. This sample yields 90,000 or so clones, of which approximately 88% are seen a single time; 11% belongs to the top ten. Material for sequencing was peripheral blood. This TCR came from a man at least 80 years old with acute or convalescent COVID-19. The chain combines TRBV7-9 with TRBJ1-1; the match to TRBD1 covers 7 bases. Here the CDR3 reads CASSYRGGITEAFF. CDR3 DNA: TGTGCCAGCAGCTATAGAGGGGGCATCACTGAAGCTTTCTTT.